The 18 T cell receptor beta chains below all came from one sample that was sequenced in a study of breast tumors, draining lymph nodes, adjacent tissues. Axillary draining lymph nodes of breast cancer patients supplied the node samples. Each CDR3 protein gets one entry after TCRdb re-called the multiplex PCR reads with MiXCR. Seen here are 130,000 or so distinct CDR3 sequences, about 30% observed once, and the top ten hold less than 2.5%. Sequencing used axillary lymph node tissue. Receptor source: a female donor with breast cancer. Some clones in this sample may be carry-over from other donors' samples.

This clonotype has ten or more counts. The chain has TRBV5-8 and TRBJ2-5; the D gene is possibly TRBD2 (5 bases). V was clipped by 4 bases and J by 4 bases, with 14 bases between them. The CDR3 consists of 14 residues. Germline V gene data show CDR1 as SGHTS and CDR2 as YDEGEE. The CDR3 DNA reads as TGTGCCAGCAGCGCAACCACTAGTTTAGAGACCCAGTACTTC. This gives the protein CASSATTSLETQYF.

In this sample, this clonotype turned up a few times. This rearrangement joins TRBV6-6 to TRBJ2-4; D possibly corresponds to TRBD1 (7 bases). The germline V and J ends were trimmed by 6 bases and 4 bases, with 10 bases remaining between them. The CDR3 loop spans 13 amino acids. CDR1 and CDR2 from the germline V gene are MNHNY and SVGAGI (reference sequence). CDR3 bases: TGTGCCAGCAGGGGGGGACAGAAAAACATTCAGTACTTC. It codes for CASRGGQKNIQYF.

The chain joins TRBV7-9 to TRBJ1-4; 10 bases agree with TRBD1. The CDR3 is 13 residues long. In germline, CDR1 is SEHNR, CDR2 FQNEAQ (reference sequence). After removal of 5 bases from V and 10 bases from J, the junction contained 4 bases not matched to a gene. CDR3 sequence reads: CASSLWTGGKLFF. The CDR3 DNA is TGTGCCAGCAGCCTTTGGACAGGGGGAAAACTGTTTTTT.

This clonotype came up many times. The genes are TRBV2 and TRBJ1-5; D not certain. The CDR3 length is 11 residues. From germline, CDR1 is SNHLY and CDR2 FYNNEI. V gave up 8 bases and J gave up 7 bases, with 9 bases separating them. The CDR3 is CASGSEQPQHF. The CDR3 DNA sequence: TGTGCCAGCGGGTCGGAACAGCCCCAGCATTTT.

This clonotype was picked up many times. Mismatch with germline at one junction end may stem from a read error. J is TRBJ1-6 and V is TRBV6-2 or TRBV6-3, with TRBD1 identical over 7 bases. The CDR3 consists of 15 residues. Per germline, CDR1 MNHEY and CDR2 SVGEGT. The CDR3 loop reads CASSHSTGLSSPLHF. In nucleotides, the CDR3 is TGTGCCAGCAGTCACTCGACAGGGTTAAGTTCACCCCTCCACTTT.

The table lists this clonotype with many counts. The J gene is TRBJ1-6, the V gene TRBV19; 10 bases are a match to TRBD1. Unmatched junction bases numbered 6, after V lost 6 bases and J lost 7 bases. The germline CDR1 and CDR2 sequences are LNHDA and SQIVND (reference sequence). The CDR3 has 15 residues. CDR3 protein: CASSEGQGNNSPLHF. The CDR3 bases are TGTGCCAGTAGCGAGGGACAGGGGAACAATTCACCCCTCCACTTT. The full variable domain, completed using reference TRBV19 and TRBJ1-6, is DGGITQSPKYLFRKEGQNVTLSCEQNLNHDAMYWYRQDPGQGLRLIYYSQIVNDFQKGDIAEGYSVSREKKESFPLTVTSAQKNPTAFYLCASSEGQGNNSPLHFGNGTRLTVT.

The chain combines TRBV4-1 with TRBJ1-1; D is unresolved. Trimming removed 1 base at V and 0 bases at J, with 9 bases between. Germline assignment: CDR1 MGHRA and CDR2 YSYEKL. The CDR3 has 15 residues. This chain's CDR3 is CASSQGGGMNTEAFF. CDR3 in DNA: TGCGCCAGCAGCCAAGGGGGAGGGATGAACACTGAAGCTTTCTTT.

This clonotype was picked up many times. This chain joins TRBV6-6 and TRBJ2-3; 9 bases map to TRBD2. The CDR3 is 15 residues long. V lost 3 bases, J lost 4 bases, and 5 bases stayed unmatched. Per the germline V gene, CDR1 is MNHNY and CDR2 is SVGAGI (reference sequence). CDR3 loop: CASSYIGGGADTQYF. The DNA for the CDR3 is TGTGCCAGCAGTTATATTGGCGGGGGGGCAGATACGCAGTATTTT.

At least ten counts were recorded for this clonotype. The chain is built from TRBV7-2 and TRBJ2-3, with 7 bases aligning to TRBD2. The CDR3 is 14 residues long. J was trimmed by 2 bases and V by 5 bases; bases with no gene match: 4. Germline V gene sequence: CDR1 SGHTA, CDR2 FQGNSA. The CDR3 bases are TGTGCCAGCAGCACGCGGGGGTTCACAGATACGCAGTATTTT. Amino acid sequence: CASSTRGFTDTQYF.

As concerns this clonotype: A read error may be the cause here, since a much bigger clone is one base away. The chain recombines TRBV6-5 with TRBJ1-3; D might be TRBD1 (5 bases). Germline CDR1 is MNHEY and CDR2 is SVGAGI. V lost 5 bases to trimming and J lost 8 bases, with 16 bases between them. The CDR3 runs to 14 residues. The CDR3 loop is CASSHAQGQYTIYF. CDR3 nucleotides: TGTGCCAGCAGTCACGCGCAGGGCCAGTACACCATATATTTT.

Ten or more counts support this clonotype. The chain uses TRBV14 and TRBJ2-3, with D possibly TRBD1 on 6 matching bases. Deletions cut 4 bases from V and 4 bases from J, with 15 bases between. Germline values: CDR1 SGHDN, CDR2 FVKESK. The CDR3 length is 15 residues. This CDR3 reads CASSPGTTSPDTQYF. CDR3 bases: TGTGCCAGCAGCCCCGGGACAACGTCCCCAGATACGCAGTATTTT.

Many counts were recorded for this clonotype. The V and J genes are TRBV5-1 and TRBJ2-5, with 7 positions matching TRBD1. With 5 bases clipped from V and 2 bases from J, the junction kept 6 bases outside the gene matches. Per germline, CDR1 SGHRS and CDR2 YFSETQ. The CDR3 consists of 14 residues. CDR3 region: CASRLRDRQETQYF. The CDR3 DNA reads TGCGCCAGCAGACTCCGGGACAGACAAGAGACCCAGTACTTC.

The gene calls are TRBV6-5 and TRBJ1-5; TRBD1 matches 7 bases. J lost 3 bases, V lost 5 bases, and 7 bases had no gene match. Per germline, CDR1 MNHEY and CDR2 SVGAGI. This CDR3 has 15 residues. CDR3 loop: CASSRPDRVNQPQHF. In DNA form, the CDR3 reads TGTGCCAGCAGTCGGCCCGACAGGGTCAATCAGCCCCAGCATTTT.

Worth noting for this clonotype: This clone may be a read error of a much larger clone one base away. The V gene is TRBV11-2, the J gene TRBJ2-4; TRBD1 aligns across 7 bases. The CDR3 spans 16 residues. Germline CDR1 SGHAT, CDR2 FQNNGV. V lost 1 base, J lost 5 bases, and 8 bases stayed unmatched. In DNA, the CDR3 is TGTGCCAGCAGCTTAGCAAACAGGGGTTCCGAAAACATTCAGTACTTC. It codes for CASSLANRGSENIQYF.

This clonotype was seen repeatedly, ten times or more. The genes are TRBV7-2 and TRBJ2-3, with TRBD2 as a possible D gene (6 bases). Deletions cut 3 bases from V and 4 bases from J, with 14 bases between. The CDR3 is 15 residues long. The germline gives CDR1 SGHTA, CDR2 FQGNSA. The CDR3 DNA reads TGTGCCAGCAGCTTCGGGGGTAGTGGTGCAGATACGCAGTATTTT. Translation gives CASSFGGSGADTQYF. Based on the CDR3 plus reference TRBV7-2 and TRBJ2-3, the full variable domain is GAGVSQSPSNKVTEKGKDVELRCDPISGHTALYWYRQSLGQGLEFLIYFQGNSAPDKSGLPSDRFSAERTGGSVSTLTIQRTQQEDSAVYLCASSFGGSGADTQYFGPGTRLTVL.

This clonotype has just a few counts. This may arise from a read error, as a much more abundant clone is one base away. This chain links TRBV5-1 with TRBJ2-5; 14 bases fit TRBD2. The V segment lost 0 bases and the J segment 4 bases; nucleotides outside the gene matches: 14. The V gene's germline CDR1 is SGHRS and CDR2 YFSETQ. The length of the CDR3 is 20 residues. The CDR3 spells CASSLAGTSGGTPYRETQYF. The CDR3 nucleotides read TGCGCCAGCAGCTTGGCTGGGACTAGCGGGGGCACTCCGTACCGAGAGACCCAGTACTTC.

This clonotype was seen ten or more times. The chain employs TRBV27 and TRBJ1-3, with D uncertain. Trimming took 6 bases from V and 0 from J, leaving 9 bases between them. Germline V gives CDR1 MNHEY, CDR2 SMNVEV (reference sequence). This CDR3 region has 14 residues. DNA for the CDR3: TGTGCCAGCAGGGGAGCGAGCTCTGGAAACACCATATATTTT. This encodes CASRGASSGNTIYF.

Many counts were recorded for this clonotype. J is TRBJ1-2 and V is TRBV5-8; 7 nucleotides align to TRBD1. CDR1 SGHTS and CDR2 YDEGEE come from the germline V gene. The CDR3 runs to 14 residues. J gave up 12 bases and V 5 bases, and 16 bases lay outside the gene matches. CDR3 residues: CASRPGQREGLHTF. DNA for the CDR3: TGTGCCAGCAGACCGGGACAGCGAGAGGGGCTCCACACCTTC.